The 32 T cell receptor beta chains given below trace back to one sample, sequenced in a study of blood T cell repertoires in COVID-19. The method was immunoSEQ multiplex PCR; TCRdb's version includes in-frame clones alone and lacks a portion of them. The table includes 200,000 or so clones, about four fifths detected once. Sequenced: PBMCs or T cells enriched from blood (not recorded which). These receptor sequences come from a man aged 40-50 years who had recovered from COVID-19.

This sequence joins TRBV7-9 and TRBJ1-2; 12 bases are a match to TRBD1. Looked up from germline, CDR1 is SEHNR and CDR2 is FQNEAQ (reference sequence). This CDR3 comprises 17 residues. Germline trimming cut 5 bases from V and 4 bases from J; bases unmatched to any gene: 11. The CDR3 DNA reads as TGTGCCAGCAGCCCGACCGGGACAGGGGGCGCGGGCTATGGCTACACCTTC. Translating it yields CASSPTGTGGAGYGYTF.

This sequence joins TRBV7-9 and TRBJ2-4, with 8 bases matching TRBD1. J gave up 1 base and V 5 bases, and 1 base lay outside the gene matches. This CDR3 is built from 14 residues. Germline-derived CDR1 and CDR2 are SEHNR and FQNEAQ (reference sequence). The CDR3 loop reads CASSQGAAKNIQYF. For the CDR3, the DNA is TGTGCCAGCAGCCAGGGGGCGGCCAAAAACATTCAGTACTTC.

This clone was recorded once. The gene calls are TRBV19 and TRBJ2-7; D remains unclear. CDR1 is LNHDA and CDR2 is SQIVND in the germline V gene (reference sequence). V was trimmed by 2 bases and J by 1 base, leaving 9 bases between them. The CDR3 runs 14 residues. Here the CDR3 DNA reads TGTGCCAGTAGTATATCCAGGCATTCCTACGAGCAGTACTTC. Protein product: CASSISRHSYEQYF.

Written as DNA, the CDR3 is TGTGCCAGCTCACTAATTCAGGGGAACACTGAAGCTTTCTTT. Translated: CASSLIQGNTEAFF. V gene TRBV18 combines with J gene TRBJ1-1, with a possible D match to TRBD1 (5 bases). The CDR3 spans 14 residues. Germline-derived CDR1 and CDR2 are KGHSH and LQKENI. V dropped 4 bases and J dropped 1 base, with 10 bases sitting between them. The entire variable domain, with the rest obtained from reference TRBV18 and TRBJ1-1, is as follows: NAGVMQNPRHLVRRRGQEARLRCSPMKGHSHVYWYRQLPEEGLKFMVYLQKENIIDESGMPKERFSAEFPKEGPSILRIQQVVRGDSAAYFCASSLIQGNTEAFFGQGTRLTVV.

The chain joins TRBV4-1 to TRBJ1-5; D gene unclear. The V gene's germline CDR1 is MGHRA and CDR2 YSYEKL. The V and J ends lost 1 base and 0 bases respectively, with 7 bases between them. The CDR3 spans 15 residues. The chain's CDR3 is CASSQVSLSNQPQHF. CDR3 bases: TGCGCCAGCAGCCAAGTGTCCCTTAGCAATCAGCCCCAGCATTTT.

CDR3 DNA sequence: TGCGCCAGCAGTCCGGGGGGATACAATGAGCAGTTCTTC. Encoded protein: CASSPGGYNEQFF. The rearrangement joins TRBV5-1 to TRBJ2-1, with 7 bases that match TRBD2. Trimming cost V 5 bases and J 4 bases; bases outside gene matches: 3. The CDR3 spans 13 residues. Germline CDR1 SGHRS, CDR2 YFSETQ.

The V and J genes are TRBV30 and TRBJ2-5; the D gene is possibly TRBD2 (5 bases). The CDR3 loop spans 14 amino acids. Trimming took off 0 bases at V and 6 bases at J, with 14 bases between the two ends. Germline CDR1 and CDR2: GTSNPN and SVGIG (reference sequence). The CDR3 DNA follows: TGTGCCTGGAGTGTACTTACAGCGGATAAGACCCAGTACTTC. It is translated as CAWSVLTADKTQYF.

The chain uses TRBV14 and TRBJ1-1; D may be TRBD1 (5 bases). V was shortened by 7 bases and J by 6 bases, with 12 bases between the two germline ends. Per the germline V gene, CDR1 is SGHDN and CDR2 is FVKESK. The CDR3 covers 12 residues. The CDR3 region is CASTGGGPEAFF. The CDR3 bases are TGTGCCAGCACCGGGGGAGGGCCTGAAGCTTTCTTT.

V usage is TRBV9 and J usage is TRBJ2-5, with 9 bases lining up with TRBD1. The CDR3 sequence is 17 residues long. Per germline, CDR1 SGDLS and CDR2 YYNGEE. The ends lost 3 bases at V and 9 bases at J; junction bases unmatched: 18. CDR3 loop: CASSGEGQGTPPEAQYF. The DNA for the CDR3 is TGTGCCAGCAGCGGCGAGGGACAGGGAACTCCCCCCGAGGCCCAGTACTTC.

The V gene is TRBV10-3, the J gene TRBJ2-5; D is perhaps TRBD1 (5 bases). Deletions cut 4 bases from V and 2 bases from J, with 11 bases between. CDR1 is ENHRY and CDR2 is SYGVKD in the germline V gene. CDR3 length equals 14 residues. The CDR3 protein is CAISARGRQETQYF. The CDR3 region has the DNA TGTGCCATCAGTGCTAGGGGCAGGCAAGAGACCCAGTACTTC.

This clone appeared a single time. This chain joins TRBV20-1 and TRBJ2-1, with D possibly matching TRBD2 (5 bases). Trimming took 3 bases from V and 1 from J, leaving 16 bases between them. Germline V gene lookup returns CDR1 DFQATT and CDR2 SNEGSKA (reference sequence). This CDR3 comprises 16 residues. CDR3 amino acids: CSASGPGWTSYNEQFF. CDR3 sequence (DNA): TGCAGTGCTAGTGGTCCGGGATGGACTTCCTACAATGAGCAGTTCTTC.

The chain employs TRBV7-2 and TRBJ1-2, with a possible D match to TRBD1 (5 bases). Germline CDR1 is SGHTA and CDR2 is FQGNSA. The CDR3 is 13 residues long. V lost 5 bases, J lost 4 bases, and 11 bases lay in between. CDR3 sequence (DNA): TGTGCCAGCAGCCTGACAGAGAGCTATGGCTACACCTTC. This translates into CASSLTESYGYTF.

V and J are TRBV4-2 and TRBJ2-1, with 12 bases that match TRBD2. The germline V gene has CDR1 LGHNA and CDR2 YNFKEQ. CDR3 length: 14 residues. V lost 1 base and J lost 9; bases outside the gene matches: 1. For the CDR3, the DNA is TGTGCCAGCAGCCAAGGACTAGCGGGGGCTGAGCAGTTCTTC. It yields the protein CASSQGLAGAEQFF.

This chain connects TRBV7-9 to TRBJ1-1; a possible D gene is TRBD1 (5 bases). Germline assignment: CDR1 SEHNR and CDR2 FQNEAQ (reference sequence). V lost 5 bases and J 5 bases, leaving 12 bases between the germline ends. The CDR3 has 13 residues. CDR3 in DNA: TGTGCCAGCAGCCCCTACTCAGGGACTGAAGCTTTCTTT. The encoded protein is CASSPYSGTEAFF. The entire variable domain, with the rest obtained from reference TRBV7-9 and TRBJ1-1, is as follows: DTGVSQNPRHKITKRGQNVTFRCDPISEHNRLYWYRQTLGQGPEFLTYFQNEAQLEKSRLLSDRFSAERPKGSFSTLEIQRTEQGDSAMYLCASSPYSGTEAFFGQGTRLTVV.

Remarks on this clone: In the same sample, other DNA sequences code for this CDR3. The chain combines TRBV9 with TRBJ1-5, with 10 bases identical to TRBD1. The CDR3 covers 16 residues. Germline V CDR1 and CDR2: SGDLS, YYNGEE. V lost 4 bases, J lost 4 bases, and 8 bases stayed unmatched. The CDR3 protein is CASSPGTGALNQPQHF. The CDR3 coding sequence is TGTGCCAGCAGCCCCGGGACAGGGGCCCTAAATCAGCCCCAGCATTTT.

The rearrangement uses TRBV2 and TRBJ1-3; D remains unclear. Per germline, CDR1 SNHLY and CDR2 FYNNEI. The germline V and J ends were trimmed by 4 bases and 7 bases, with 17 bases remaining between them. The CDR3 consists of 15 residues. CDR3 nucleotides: TGTGCCAGCAGTGTATACCCTTCTCCGGGGAACACCATATATTTT. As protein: CASSVYPSPGNTIYF.

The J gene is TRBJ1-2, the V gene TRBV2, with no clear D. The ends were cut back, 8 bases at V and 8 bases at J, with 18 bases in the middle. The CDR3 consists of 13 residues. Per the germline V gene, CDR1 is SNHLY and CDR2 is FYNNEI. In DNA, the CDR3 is TGTGCCAGCGTCGTTGAGCTGCCTCGAGGCTACACCTTC. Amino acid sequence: CASVVELPRGYTF.

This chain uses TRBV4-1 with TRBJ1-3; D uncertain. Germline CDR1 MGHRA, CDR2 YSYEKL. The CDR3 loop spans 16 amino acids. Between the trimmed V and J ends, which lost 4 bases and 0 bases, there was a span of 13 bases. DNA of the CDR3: TGCGCCAGCAGCCCTTTAGCGGGTAGCTCTGGAAACACCATATATTTT. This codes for CASSPLAGSSGNTIYF.

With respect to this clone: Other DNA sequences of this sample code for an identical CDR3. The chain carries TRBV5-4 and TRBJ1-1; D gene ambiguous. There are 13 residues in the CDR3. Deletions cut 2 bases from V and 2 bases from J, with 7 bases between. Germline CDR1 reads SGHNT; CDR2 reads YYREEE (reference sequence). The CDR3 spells CASSLAVNTEAFF. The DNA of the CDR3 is TGTGCCAGCAGCTTAGCGGTAAACACTGAAGCTTTCTTT. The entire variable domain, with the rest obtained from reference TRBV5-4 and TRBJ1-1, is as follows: ETGVTQSPTHLIKTRGQQVTLRCSSQSGHNTVSWYQQALGQGPQFIFQYYREEENGRGNFPPRFSGLQFPNYSSELNVNALELDDSALYLCASSLAVNTEAFFGQGTRLTVV.

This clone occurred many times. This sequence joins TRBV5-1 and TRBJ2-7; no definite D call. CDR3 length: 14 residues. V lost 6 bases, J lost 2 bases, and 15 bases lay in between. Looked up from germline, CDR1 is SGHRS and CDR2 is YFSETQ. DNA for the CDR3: TGCGCCAGCACCTCCCCGGCAGGTCCCTACGAGCAGTACTTC. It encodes CASTSPAGPYEQYF.

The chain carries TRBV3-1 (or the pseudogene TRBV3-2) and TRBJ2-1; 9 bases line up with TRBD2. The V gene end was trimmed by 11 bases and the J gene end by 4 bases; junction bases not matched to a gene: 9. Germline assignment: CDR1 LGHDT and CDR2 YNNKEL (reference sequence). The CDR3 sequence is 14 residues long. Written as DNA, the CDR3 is TGTGCCTCCTCCGGGCTAGCGGGGTACAATGAGCAGTTCTTC. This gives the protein CASSGLAGYNEQFF.

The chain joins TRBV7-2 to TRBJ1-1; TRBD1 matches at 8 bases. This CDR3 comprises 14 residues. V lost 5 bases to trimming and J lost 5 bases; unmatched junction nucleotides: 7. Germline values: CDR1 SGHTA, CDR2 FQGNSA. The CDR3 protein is CASSIGQGVTEAFF. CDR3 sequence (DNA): TGTGCCAGCAGCATAGGACAGGGTGTTACTGAAGCTTTCTTT.

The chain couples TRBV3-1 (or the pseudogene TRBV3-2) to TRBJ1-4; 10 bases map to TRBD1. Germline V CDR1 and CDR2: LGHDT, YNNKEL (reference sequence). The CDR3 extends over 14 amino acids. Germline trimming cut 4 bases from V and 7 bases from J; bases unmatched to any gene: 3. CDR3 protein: CASSRTGGGEKLFF. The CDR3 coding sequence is TGTGCCAGCAGCCGGACAGGGGGTGGTGAAAAACTGTTTTTT.

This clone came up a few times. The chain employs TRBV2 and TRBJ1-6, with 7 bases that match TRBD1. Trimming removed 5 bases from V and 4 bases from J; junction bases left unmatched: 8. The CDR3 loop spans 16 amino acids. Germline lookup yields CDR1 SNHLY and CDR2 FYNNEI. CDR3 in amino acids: CASSTQGSGYNSPLHF. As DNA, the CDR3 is TGTGCCAGCAGTACACAGGGGAGTGGATATAATTCACCCCTCCACTTT.

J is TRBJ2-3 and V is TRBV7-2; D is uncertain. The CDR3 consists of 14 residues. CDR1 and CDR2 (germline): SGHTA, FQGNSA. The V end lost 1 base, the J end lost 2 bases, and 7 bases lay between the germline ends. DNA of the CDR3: TGTGCCAGCAGCTTAGGGGCAGCCACAGATACGCAGTATTTT. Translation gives CASSLGAATDTQYF.

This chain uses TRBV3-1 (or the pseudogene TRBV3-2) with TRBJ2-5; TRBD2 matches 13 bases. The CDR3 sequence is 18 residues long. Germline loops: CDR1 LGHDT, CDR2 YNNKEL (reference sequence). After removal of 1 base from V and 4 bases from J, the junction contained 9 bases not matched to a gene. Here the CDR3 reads CASSQVGLAGRPGETQYF. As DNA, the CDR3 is TGTGCCAGCAGCCAAGTGGGACTAGCGGGACGGCCAGGAGAGACCCAGTACTTC.

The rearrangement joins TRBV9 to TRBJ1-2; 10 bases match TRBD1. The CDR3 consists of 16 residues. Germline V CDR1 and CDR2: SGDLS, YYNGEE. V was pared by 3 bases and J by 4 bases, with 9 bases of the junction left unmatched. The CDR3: CASSALPGQGFYGYTF. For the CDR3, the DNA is TGTGCCAGCAGCGCACTTCCGGGACAGGGGTTCTATGGCTACACCTTC.

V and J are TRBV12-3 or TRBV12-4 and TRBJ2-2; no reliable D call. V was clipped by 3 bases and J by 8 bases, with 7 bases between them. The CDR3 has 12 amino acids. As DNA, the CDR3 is TGTGCCAGCAGTTTCACATTTGGGGAGCTGTTTTTT. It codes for CASSFTFGELFF.

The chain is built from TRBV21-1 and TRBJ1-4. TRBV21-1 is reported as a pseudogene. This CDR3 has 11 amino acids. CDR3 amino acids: CASKRGGSLVF. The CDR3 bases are TGTGCCAGCAAGAGGGGAGGCAGCCTGGTTTTT.

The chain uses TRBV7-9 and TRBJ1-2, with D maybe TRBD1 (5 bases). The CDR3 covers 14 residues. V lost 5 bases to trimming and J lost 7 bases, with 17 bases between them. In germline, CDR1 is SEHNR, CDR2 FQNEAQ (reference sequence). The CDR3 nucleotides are TGTGCCAGCAGCCTGGCCGGATCTGGGGCTGGCTACACCTTC. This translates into CASSLAGSGAGYTF.

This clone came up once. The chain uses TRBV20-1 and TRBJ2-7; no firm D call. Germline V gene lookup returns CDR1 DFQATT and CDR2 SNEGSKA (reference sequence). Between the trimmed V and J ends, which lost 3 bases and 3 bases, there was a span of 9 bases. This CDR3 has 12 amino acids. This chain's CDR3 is CSASSQVYEQYF. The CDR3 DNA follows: TGCAGTGCTAGTTCGCAGGTCTACGAGCAGTACTTC.

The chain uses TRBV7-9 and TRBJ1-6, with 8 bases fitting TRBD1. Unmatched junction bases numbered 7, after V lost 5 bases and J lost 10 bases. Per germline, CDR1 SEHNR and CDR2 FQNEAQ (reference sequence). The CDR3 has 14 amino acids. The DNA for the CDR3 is TGTGCCAGCAGCCCGACAGGGGCAAGATCACCCCTCCACTTT. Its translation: CASSPTGARSPLHF.